A single sample is the source of the 23 T cell receptor beta chains below, sequenced in a study of blood T cell repertoires in COVID-19. Sequencing used immunoSEQ multiplex PCR; TCRdb keeps in-frame clones, though not all of them. This sample has approximately 35,000 clones; over 75% occur once, and the top ten carry 13% to 15%. Sequencing used peripheral blood. The source of these receptors is a man in his sixties with active COVID-19.

The gene calls are TRBV24-1 and TRBJ2-5; D is uncertain. The CDR3 has 15 residues. The germline CDR1 and CDR2 sequences are KGHDR and SFDVKD. Trimming pared 3 bases from V and 5 bases from J, leaving 15 bases between. The CDR3: CATSDSRVLTETQYF. The CDR3 DNA reads TGTGCCACCAGTGATAGTCGGGTTTTGACGGAGACCCAGTACTTC.

The chain uses TRBV6-2 or TRBV6-3 and TRBJ2-2; 11 bases are a match to TRBD2. The germline V gene encodes CDR1 MNHEY and CDR2 SVGEGT. The CDR3 length is 18 residues. The J segment lost 6 bases and the V segment lost 0 bases, leaving 9 bases of the junction unmatched. The CDR3: CASSYSWLAGGEPGELFF. The CDR3 DNA reads TGTGCCAGCAGTTACTCGTGGCTAGCGGGAGGAGAACCCGGGGAGCTGTTTTTT.

The chain joins TRBV5-5 to TRBJ2-7; 7 nucleotides line up with TRBD2. Trimming cost V 2 bases and J 3 bases; bases outside gene matches: 8. Per the germline V gene, CDR1 is SGHKS and CDR2 is YYEKEE (reference sequence). The CDR3 covers 15 residues. The CDR3 DNA reads TGTGCCAGCAGCTTTGGGAGGGCCTACTTCTACGAGCAGTACTTC. This gives the protein CASSFGRAYFYEQYF.

J is TRBJ1-5 and V is TRBV18, with TRBD1 matching 7 bases. V lost 5 bases to trimming and J lost 5 bases; unmatched junction nucleotides: 3. CDR1 and CDR2 (germline): KGHSH, LQKENI. The CDR3 runs to 13 residues. CDR3 protein: CASSSTGDQPQHF. The CDR3 DNA sequence: TGTGCCAGCTCATCAACAGGGGATCAGCCCCAGCATTTT.

The V gene is TRBV11-2, the J gene TRBJ2-7; 15 positions agree with TRBD2. V lost 5 bases to trimming and J lost 5 bases; unmatched junction nucleotides: 7. CDR1 is SGHAT, CDR2 FQNNGV, per germline. The CDR3 runs to 16 residues. CDR3 loop: CASSPGLAGGNHEQYF. CDR3 nucleotides: TGTGCCAGCAGCCCGGGACTAGCGGGAGGTAACCACGAGCAGTACTTC.

The genes are TRBV2 and TRBJ1-5; 8 nucleotides line up with TRBD1. CDR1 and CDR2 from the germline V gene are SNHLY and FYNNEI. The length of the CDR3 is 15 residues. V lost 7 bases, J lost 2 bases, and 7 bases stayed unmatched. CDR3 sequence (DNA): TGTGCCAGCAATGGACAGGGAACGCGCAATCAGCCCCAGCATTTT. Its translation is CASNGQGTRNQPQHF.

V is TRBV28 and J is TRBJ2-2, with 9 bases aligning to TRBD1. The germline CDR1 and CDR2 sequences are MDHEN and SYDVKM. The V and J ends lost 4 bases and 6 bases, in that order; junction bases with no gene match: 9. The CDR3 is made up of 16 amino acids. CDR3 in amino acids: CASSSSGTGRSGELFF. Here the CDR3 DNA reads TGTGCCAGCAGTTCATCGGGGACAGGGCGATCCGGGGAGCTGTTTTTT.

This sequence joins TRBV6-5 and TRBJ1-2, with D tentatively TRBD1 (5 bases). The CDR3 covers 14 residues. The V and J ends lost 0 bases and 3 bases respectively, with 8 bases between them. Germline CDR1 and CDR2: MNHEY and SVGAGI. The CDR3 bases are TGTGCCAGCAGTTACTCGCGGGGGGACTATGGCTACACCTTC. Its protein is CASSYSRGDYGYTF.

This chain uses TRBV5-6 with TRBJ1-5; 8 bases line up with TRBD1. CDR1 and CDR2 from the germline V gene are SGHDT and YYEEEE. The CDR3 is 17 residues long. V lost 4 bases and J lost 5; bases outside the gene matches: 14. DNA for the CDR3: TGTGCCAGCAGCGCAGACAGGGGCTCCATAGGTTATCAGCCCCAGCATTTT. It yields the protein CASSADRGSIGYQPQHF.

The chain links TRBV18 to TRBJ1-1; TRBD1 might be the D (6 bases). The germline CDR1 and CDR2 sequences are KGHSH and LQKENI. This CDR3 is 15 amino acids long. Between the trimmed V and J ends, which lost 5 bases and 2 bases, there was a span of 15 bases. CDR3 bases: TGTGCCAGCTCATTCTACAGGGAGGGAAACACTGAAGCTTTCTTT. It translates to CASSFYREGNTEAFF. Full variable domain (outside the CDR3, taken from reference TRBV18 and TRBJ1-1): NAGVMQNPRHLVRRRGQEARLRCSPMKGHSHVYWYRQLPEEGLKFMVYLQKENIIDESGMPKERFSAEFPKEGPSILRIQQVVRGDSAAYFCASSFYREGNTEAFFGQGTRLTVV.

The rearrangement joins TRBV18 to TRBJ2-7; tentative D call: TRBD1 (6 bases). The V end lost 0 bases, the J end lost 8 bases, and 17 bases lay between the germline ends. CDR1 and CDR2 from the germline V gene are KGHSH and LQKENI. This CDR3 is 15 amino acids long. CDR3 nucleotides: TGTGCCAGCTCACCACCGTGGGACAAGGGGTTTAAGCAGTACTTC. Its translation is CASSPPWDKGFKQYF. The whole variable domain, filled in from reference TRBV18 and TRBJ2-7, reads NAGVMQNPRHLVRRRGQEARLRCSPMKGHSHVYWYRQLPEEGLKFMVYLQKENIIDESGMPKERFSAEFPKEGPSILRIQQVVRGDSAAYFCASSPPWDKGFKQYFGPGTRLTVT.

This chain links TRBV7-9 with TRBJ2-5; TRBD1 matches at 12 bases. Germline trimming cut 5 bases from V and 4 bases from J; bases unmatched to any gene: 11. CDR1 SEHNR and CDR2 FQNEAQ come from the germline V gene (reference sequence). The CDR3 runs 17 residues. CDR3 bases: TGTGCCAGCAGCGCGGGACAGGGGGCTGATCTCAGAGAGACCCAGTACTTC. Translating it yields CASSAGQGADLRETQYF.

The chain is built from TRBV19 and TRBJ2-1; 12 bases align to TRBD1. CDR3 size: 18 residues. V shed 4 bases, J shed 4 bases, and the junction held 11 bases outside the gene matches. Looked up from germline, CDR1 is LNHDA and CDR2 is SQIVND (reference sequence). CDR3 sequence: CASSRGQGALSEYNEQFF. CDR3 DNA sequence: TGTGCCAGTAGTAGGGGACAGGGGGCCCTCAGCGAATACAATGAGCAGTTCTTC.

CDR3 in amino acids: CASTSWGREGTGELFF. The CDR3 DNA is TGTGCCAGCACCTCTTGGGGCAGGGAGGGAACCGGGGAGCTGTTTTTT. The V and J genes are TRBV7-3 and TRBJ2-2; TRBD2 matches 7 bases. Germline-derived CDR1 and CDR2 are SGHTA and FQGTGA. Trimming at V came to 7 bases and at J to 5 bases, leaving 13 bases not matched to a gene. The CDR3 is 16 amino acids.

This clone was seen a few times. This chain uses TRBV7-2 with TRBJ2-5; 11 nucleotides align to TRBD2. Germline V gene data show CDR1 as SGHTA and CDR2 as FQGNSA. There are 18 residues in the CDR3. V was clipped by 1 base and J by 6 bases; unmatched bases: 13. CDR3 amino acids: CASSLELAGGGGVKTQYF. The CDR3 DNA sequence: TGTGCCAGCAGCTTAGAGTTAGCGGGAGGGGGGGGAGTGAAGACCCAGTACTTC.

The J gene is TRBJ1-4, the V gene TRBV5-1, with 9 bases that match TRBD1. Germline lookup yields CDR1 SGHRS and CDR2 YFSETQ. The CDR3 is 14 residues long. Trimming took 4 bases from V and 8 from J; bases not matched to a gene: 6. CDR3 in DNA: TGCGCCAGCAGCCTCCGGGACAGGGTCGAAAAACTGTTTTTT. Its protein is CASSLRDRVEKLFF. The variable domain in full, completed from reference TRBV5-1 and TRBJ1-4, reads KAGVTQTPRYLIKTRGQQVTLSCSPISGHRSVSWYQQTPGQGLQFLFEYFSETQRNKGNFPGRFSGRQFSNSRSEMNVSTLELGDSALYLCASSLRDRVEKLFFGSGTQLSVL.

The chain combines TRBV19 with TRBJ1-1, with 8 bases identical to TRBD1. Germline V gene lookup returns CDR1 LNHDA and CDR2 SQIVND (reference sequence). The CDR3 runs to 14 residues. The V and J ends lost 3 bases and 5 bases, in that order; junction bases with no gene match: 5. The CDR3 here is CASSINRGKTEAFF. CDR3 sequence (DNA): TGTGCCAGTAGTATTAACAGGGGGAAGACTGAAGCTTTCTTT.

The chain carries TRBV4-1 and TRBJ2-7; D ambiguous. This CDR3 has 14 amino acids. CDR1 is MGHRA, CDR2 YSYEKL, per germline. Trimming took off 1 base at V and 2 bases at J, with 9 bases between the two ends. The CDR3: CASSQAQSPYEQYF. The CDR3 nucleotides are TGCGCCAGCAGCCAAGCGCAGTCCCCCTACGAGCAGTACTTC.

The CDR3 reads CASSGGGTDTQYF. DNA for the CDR3: TGTGCCAGCAGCGGGGGGGGGACAGATACGCAGTATTTT. V gene TRBV7-6 combines with J gene TRBJ2-3; the match to TRBD2 covers 7 bases. Germline CDR1 SGHVS, CDR2 FNYEAQ. Trimming removed 5 bases from V and 3 bases from J; junction bases left unmatched: 2. The CDR3 consists of 13 residues. The full variable domain, completed using reference TRBV7-6 and TRBJ2-3, is GAGVSQSPRYKVTKRGQDVALRCDPISGHVSLYWYRQALGQGPEFLTYFNYEAQQDKSGLPNDRFSAERPEGSISTLTIQRTEQRDSAMYRCASSGGGTDTQYFGPGTRLTVL.

This clone was counted once. This chain links TRBV7-2 with TRBJ2-7; D remains unclear. CDR3 size: 11 residues. Germline V gene data show CDR1 as SGHTA and CDR2 as FQGNSA. With 5 bases removed from V and 3 bases from J, the gap between germline ends came to 5 bases. In DNA, the CDR3 is TGTGCCAGCAGCGTAATCTACGAGCAGTACTTC. Residues: CASSVIYEQYF.

The V call is TRBV7-9, the J call TRBJ1-2, with D possibly TRBD1 on 5 matching bases. CDR3 length: 17 residues. With 5 bases removed from V and 6 bases from J, the gap between germline ends came to 25 bases. In germline, CDR1 is SEHNR, CDR2 FQNEAQ (reference sequence). This CDR3 reads CASSPHHEIWGRDGYTF. The CDR3 DNA follows: TGTGCCAGCAGCCCCCACCACGAGATTTGGGGGAGGGATGGCTACACCTTC.

The chain is built from TRBV13 and TRBJ2-2, with D possibly TRBD1 on 5 matching bases. Germline CDR1 and CDR2: PRHDT and FYEKMQ (reference sequence). V was trimmed by 3 bases and J by 0 bases, leaving 8 bases between them. The CDR3 spans 15 residues. The CDR3 region is CASSFVRANTGELFF. In DNA, the CDR3 is TGTGCCAGCAGCTTTGTCAGGGCGAACACCGGGGAGCTGTTTTTT.

V is TRBV19 and J is TRBJ2-1; 11 bases line up with TRBD1. Germline values: CDR1 LNHDA, CDR2 SQIVND (reference sequence). The ends lost 5 bases at V and 2 bases at J; junction bases unmatched: 5. The CDR3 consists of 16 residues. The CDR3 sequence is CASSPGQGGPYNEQFF. CDR3 coding DNA: TGTGCCAGTAGTCCGGGACAGGGGGGACCCTACAATGAGCAGTTCTTC.